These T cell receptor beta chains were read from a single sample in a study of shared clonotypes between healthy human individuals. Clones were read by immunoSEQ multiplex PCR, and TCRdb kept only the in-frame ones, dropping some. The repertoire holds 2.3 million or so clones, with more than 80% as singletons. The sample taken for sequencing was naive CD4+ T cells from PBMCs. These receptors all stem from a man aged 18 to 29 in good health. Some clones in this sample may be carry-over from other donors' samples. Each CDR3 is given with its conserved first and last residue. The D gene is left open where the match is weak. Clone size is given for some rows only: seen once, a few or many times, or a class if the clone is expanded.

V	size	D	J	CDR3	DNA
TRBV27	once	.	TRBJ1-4	CASSQQPSDEKLFF	TGTGCCAGCAGCCAACAGCCGTCTGATGAAAAACTGTTTTTT
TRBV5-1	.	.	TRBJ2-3	CASSWGEADTQYF	TGCGCCAGCAGCTGGGGTGAAGCAGATACGCAGTATTTT
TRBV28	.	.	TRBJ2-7	CASSTATREQYF	TGTGCCAGCAGTACCGCGACCCGGGAGCAGTACTTC
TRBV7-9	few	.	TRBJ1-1	CASSLNPSRQNTEAFF	TGTGCCAGCAGCTTGAATCCGAGCCGACAGAACACTGAAGCTTTCTTT
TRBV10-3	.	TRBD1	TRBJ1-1	CAITRDRVAFF	TGTGCCATCACTCGGGACAGGGTGGCTTTCTTT
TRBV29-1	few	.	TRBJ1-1	CSGTEVMSTEAFF	TGCAGCGGGACCGAGGTGATGAGCACTGAAGCTTTCTTT
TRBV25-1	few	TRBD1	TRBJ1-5	CASSDSGGSNQPQHF	TGTGCCAGCAGTGATTCAGGGGGCAGCAATCAGCCCCAGCATTTT
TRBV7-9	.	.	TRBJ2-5	CASSSRTIAGETQYF	TGTGCCAGCAGCTCTAGGACCATAGCTGGAGAGACCCAGTACTTC
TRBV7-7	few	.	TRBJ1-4	CASSFQSATNEKLFF	TGTGCCAGCAGCTTCCAGAGTGCAACTAATGAAAAACTGTTTTTT
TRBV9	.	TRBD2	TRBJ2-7	CASSPGTRTSDLSPSYEQYF	TGTGCCAGCAGCCCCGGAACCCGGACTAGCGACCTCTCGCCCTCCTACGAGCAGTACTTC
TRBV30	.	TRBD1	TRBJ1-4	CARTGATNEKLFF	TGTGCCAGAACAGGGGCAACTAATGAAAAACTGTTTTTT
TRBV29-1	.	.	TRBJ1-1	CSVANIMNTEAFF	TGCAGCGTTGCCAACATAATGAACACTGAAGCTTTCTTT
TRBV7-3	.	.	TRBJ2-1	CASSLRSEKNEQFF	TGTGCCAGCAGCTTAAGGTCAGAAAAAAATGAGCAGTTCTTC
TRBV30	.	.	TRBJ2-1	CAWSPTNEQFF	TGTGCCTGGAGTCCAACTAATGAGCAGTTCTTC
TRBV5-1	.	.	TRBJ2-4	CASSWTTGAENIQYF	TGCGCCAGCAGCTGGACAACCGGGGCCGAAAACATTCAGTACTTC
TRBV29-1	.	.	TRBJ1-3	CSVYVNTIYF	TGCAGCGTTTATGTGAACACCATATATTTT
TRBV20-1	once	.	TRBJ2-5	CSAPLAETQYF	TGCAGTGCCCCCCTAGCAGAGACCCAGTACTTC
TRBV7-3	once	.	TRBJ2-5	CASSLEPGAETQYF	TGTGCCAGCAGCTTAGAACCAGGGGCAGAGACCCAGTACTTC
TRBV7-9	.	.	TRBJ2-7	CASSLTPGPTSEYF	TGTGCCAGCAGCCTAACCCCGGGACCCACATCGGAGTACTTC
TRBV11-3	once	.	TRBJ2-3	CASSLGGARTDTQYF	TGTGCCAGCAGCTTGGGGGGGGCCCGCACAGATACGCAGTATTTT
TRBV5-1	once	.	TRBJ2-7	CASSPPAGTYEQYF	TGCGCCAGCAGCCCCCCGGCAGGTACCTACGAGCAGTACTTC
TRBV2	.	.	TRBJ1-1	CASSQQGVEAFF	TGTGCCAGCAGCCAACAGGGCGTTGAAGCTTTCTTT
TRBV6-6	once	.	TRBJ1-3	CASSFPTLAGNTIYF	TGTGCCAGCAGTTTCCCAACTTTAGCGGGAAACACCATATATTTT
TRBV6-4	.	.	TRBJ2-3	CASSDAFGTDTQYF	TGTGCCAGCAGTGACGCCTTCGGGACAGATACGCAGTATTTT